This T cell receptor (beta chain) was captured in a study of cytomegalovirus exposure and HLA in healthy donors. The wider study: HLA-typed donors were the source of some 85 million unique TCRs, which an early data release held.

Notes on the study in general: An analysis done earlier found most TCR beta V segments productive about 87% or about 30% of the time. Some TCR beta chains (more than 150 of them) were listed as cytomegalovirus-associated. TCR beta sequences reportedly predicted the HLA-A and HLA-B alleles of most subjects accurately.

This clone was seen only once. Its antigen remains unidentified. Trimming took 2 bases from V and 10 from J, leaving 18 bases between them. This CDR3 contains 15 residues. CDR1 is MNHNY and CDR2 is SVGAGI in the germline V gene (reference sequence). PCR employed 60 Vbeta and 13 Jbeta primers. Repertoires were generated with immunoSEQ multiplex PCR, while TCRdb's copy carries only in-frame clones and drops some. Here the sample spans 110,000 or so clones, 81% being singletons. The chain joins TRBV6-6 to TRBJ1-5; D may be TRBD1 (6 bases). The source of this sequence is a man aged 35 to 55 in good health and CMV-seronegative. The sequencing input was PBMCs. The CDR3 DNA follows: TGTGCCAGCAGTTACGAGGGGGGGCCATTAAGCCCCCAGCATTTT. Protein product: CASSYEGGPLSPQHF.